Reported below is one T cell receptor gamma chain. The antigen is undetermined. The sample is drawn from a study of Vδ1+ human thymocytes. There are 14 residues in the CDR3. Trimming cost V 0 bases and J 6 bases; bases outside gene matches: 8. Germline CDR1 is VINAFY and CDR2 is YDVSNSKD. Study results and caveats: Thymic delta-chain repertoires held 15% to 20% Vdelta2 sequences and few Vdelta3, despite high sort purity. Highly polyclonal TRG and TRD repertoires with Gaussian CDR3 length distributions appeared in thymus. Donors shared many TRG clonotypes but few TRD clonotypes.

After alphabeta T cell depletion, CD3+ Vdelta1+ Vdelta2- thymocytes were sorted. Vdelta1+ thymocyte sorts reached between about 97% and 99.6% purity. Extracted RNA was reverse transcribed into cDNA. Multiplex PCR used pooled V-gene forward primers and a constant-region reverse primer to amplify CDR3s. TCRdb called clones anew from the multiplex PCR reads with CATT. The table includes over 25,000 gamma-chain clones, around 18% detected once. This clonotype was sampled from a boy younger than two who had congenital heart surgery. The chain recombines TRGV5 with TRGJ1 or TRGJ2. Sequenced sample: Vdelta1+ gamma-delta thymocytes from the thymus. Subset reported: FACS-sorted CD3+ TCRalphabeta- TCRVdelta1+ TCRVdelta2- thymocytes. CDR3 loop: CATWDRPSCYKKLF. DNA of the CDR3: TGTGCCACCTGGGACAGGCCGTCGTGTTATAAGAAACTCTTT.